This is a list of T cell receptor beta chains from one sample in a study of T cell responses to AZD1222 COVID-19 vaccine. TCRdb's copy holds only in-frame clones and misses some; the assay was immunoSEQ multiplex PCR. The table shows 150,000 or so clones, with roughly 92% occurring only once. This specimen consisted of peripheral blood, obtained on day 0 of AZD1222 vaccination. These receptors came from an adult in good health. Both conserved end residues are part of each CDR3. Fields, in order: J gene, clone size, D gene, V gene, CDR3 protein, CDR3 DNA. A D gene is named only where the DNA matches it firmly. Clone size is stated in some rows and not others, as once, few, many or a class when expanded.

J: TRBJ1-4
size: NA
D: NA
V: TRBV5-1
CDR3: CASSSNYWTATNEKLFF
DNA: TGCGCCAGCAGCTCTAATTATTGGACGGCAACTAATGAAAAACTGTTTTTT

J: TRBJ2-7
size: NA
D: NA
V: TRBV28
CDR3: CASSLFADSGKQYF
DNA: TGTGCCAGCAGTTTATTCGCCGACTCCGGCAAGCAGTACTTC

J: TRBJ2-4
size: once
D: NA
V: TRBV18
CDR3: CASSGVAKNIQYF
DNA: TGTGCCAGCTCGGGTGTAGCCAAAAACATTCAGTACTTC

J: TRBJ1-4
size: NA
D: NA
V: TRBV5-1
CDR3: CASKLERTNEKLFF
DNA: TGCGCCAGCAAGCTAGAGAGGACTAATGAAAAACTGTTTTTT

J: TRBJ2-1
size: NA
D: NA
V: TRBV5-4
CDR3: CASSPLLSDNEQFF
DNA: TGTGCCAGCAGCCCCCTCCTGAGCGACAATGAGCAGTTCTTC

J: TRBJ1-5
size: NA
D: TRBD1
V: TRBV28
CDR3: CASSLRQGAGNQPQHF
DNA: TGTGCCAGCAGTCTTAGACAGGGGGCCGGCAATCAGCCCCAGCATTTT

J: TRBJ2-7
size: NA
D: NA
V: TRBV11-2
CDR3: CASSLTQGINLPYEQYF
DNA: TGTGCCAGCAGCTTAACCCAAGGGATAAACCTTCCCTACGAGCAGTACTTC

J: TRBJ2-3
size: NA
D: NA
V: TRBV10-1
CDR3: CASSESGGSTDTQYF
DNA: TGCGCCAGCAGTGAGTCCGGCGGAAGCACAGATACGCAGTATTTT

J: TRBJ1-6
size: NA
D: NA
V: TRBV2
CDR3: CASFGTPNSPLHF
DNA: TGTGCCAGCTTCGGGACACCGAATTCACCCCTCCACTTT

J: TRBJ2-1
size: NA
D: NA
V: TRBV27
CDR3: CASSSGNEQFF
DNA: TGTGCCAGCAGTTCGGGGAATGAGCAGTTCTTC

J: TRBJ2-7
size: NA
D: TRBD1
V: TRBV3-1/TRBV3-2
CDR3: CASSPGQSYEQYF
DNA: TGTGCCAGCAGCCCGGGACAGAGCTACGAGCAGTACTTC

J: TRBJ1-1
size: NA
D: NA
V: TRBV5-8
CDR3: CASSLMGTGTEAFF
DNA: TGTGCCAGCAGCTTGATGGGCACCGGCACTGAAGCTTTCTTT

J: TRBJ1-5
size: NA
D: NA
V: TRBV4-1
CDR3: CASSQDGAGPSISAQHF
DNA: TGCGCCAGCAGCCAAGATGGTGCAGGGCCGAGTATATCGGCCCAGCATTTT

J: TRBJ2-2
size: NA
D: NA
V: TRBV28
CDR3: CASRGGGELFF
DNA: TGTGCCAGCAGGGGAGGCGGGGAGCTGTTTTTT

J: TRBJ1-1
size: NA
D: NA
V: TRBV5-5
CDR3: CASSPYTGTEAFF
DNA: TGTGCCAGCAGCCCATATACAGGGACTGAAGCTTTCTTT

J: TRBJ1-3
size: NA
D: NA
V: TRBV7-2
CDR3: CASSLRTLGSGNTIYF
DNA: TGTGCCAGCAGCTTAAGGACTCTGGGATCTGGAAACACCATATATTTT

J: TRBJ1-2
size: once
D: TRBD1
V: TRBV28
CDR3: CASNPTGGTYGYTF
DNA: TGTGCCAGCAACCCGACAGGGGGCACCTATGGCTACACCTTC

J: TRBJ2-3
size: once
D: NA
V: TRBV4-1
CDR3: CASSQGGGTDTQYF
DNA: TGCGCCAGCAGCCAGGGCGGGGGCACAGATACGCAGTATTTT

J: TRBJ2-3
size: NA
D: NA
V: TRBV3-1/TRBV3-2
CDR3: CASSPGGGTDTQYF
DNA: TGTGCCAGCAGTCCCGGGGGCGGCACAGATACGCAGTATTTT

J: TRBJ2-7
size: NA
D: NA
V: TRBV9
CDR3: CASGGSSYEQYF
DNA: TGTGCCAGCGGGGGGAGCTCCTACGAGCAGTACTTC

J: TRBJ2-3
size: NA
D: NA
V: TRBV11-3
CDR3: CASSLGVGDDTQYF
DNA: TGTGCCAGCAGCTTAGGAGTAGGGGACGATACGCAGTATTTT

J: TRBJ2-2
size: NA
D: TRBD1
V: TRBV6-5
CDR3: CASRIDRERAGELFF
DNA: TGTGCCAGCAGGATCGACAGGGAAAGGGCCGGGGAGCTGTTTTTT

J: TRBJ2-1
size: NA
D: NA
V: TRBV4-1
CDR3: CASSQEGKRNNEQFF
DNA: TGCGCCAGCAGCCAAGAAGGAAAGCGGAACAATGAGCAGTTCTTC

J: TRBJ1-1
size: NA
D: TRBD1
V: TRBV29-1
CDR3: CSVLGSGQGATEAFF
DNA: TGCAGCGTTCTCGGGTCGGGACAGGGGGCTACTGAAGCTTTCTTT

J: TRBJ2-7
size: NA
D: TRBD2
V: TRBV5-1
CDR3: CASGLAGVGEQYF
DNA: TGCGCCAGCGGACTAGCGGGAGTCGGCGAGCAGTACTTC

J: TRBJ2-5
size: NA
D: NA
V: TRBV28
CDR3: CASRVPGATQYF
DNA: TGTGCCAGCAGGGTTCCGGGGGCGACCCAGTACTTC

J: TRBJ1-1
size: few
D: NA
V: TRBV2
CDR3: CARGHNMNTEAFF
DNA: TGTGCCAGGGGACACAACATGAACACTGAAGCTTTCTTT

J: TRBJ1-6
size: NA
D: NA
V: TRBV10-3
CDR3: CAISEDTPVRSPLHF
DNA: TGTGCCATCTCTGAGGATACCCCAGTACGTTCACCCCTCCACTTT

J: TRBJ2-3
size: NA
D: NA
V: TRBV27
CDR3: CASSLRVGRGGAHTDTQYF
DNA: TGTGCCAGCAGTTTAAGGGTAGGGCGAGGGGGTGCACACACAGATACGCAGTATTTT

J: TRBJ2-7
size: NA
D: TRBD2
V: TRBV11-2
CDR3: CASSLPGLVDYEQYF
DNA: TGTGCCAGCAGCTTGCCGGGACTAGTAGACTACGAGCAGTACTTC

J: TRBJ1-6
size: NA
D: TRBD1
V: TRBV3-1/TRBV3-2
CDR3: CASNSRGRVAYNSPLHF
DNA: TGTGCCAGCAACTCCAGGGGGCGGGTCGCCTATAATTCACCCCTCCACTTT

J: TRBJ1-3
size: NA
D: NA
V: TRBV4-2
CDR3: CASSQDRHSGNTIYF
DNA: TGTGCCAGCAGCCAAGATCGACACTCTGGAAACACCATATATTTT

J: TRBJ1-1
size: NA
D: NA
V: TRBV19
CDR3: CASSLTGAGGTEAFF
DNA: TGTGCCAGTAGTCTCACGGGGGCCGGGGGGACTGAAGCTTTCTTT

J: TRBJ1-2
size: NA
D: NA
V: TRBV18
CDR3: CASSLGDYGYTF
DNA: TGTGCCAGCTCCTTAGGGGACTATGGCTACACCTTC

J: TRBJ1-2
size: NA
D: NA
V: TRBV18
CDR3: CASSPGDGYTF
DNA: TGTGCCAGCTCACCAGGGGATGGCTACACCTTC

J: TRBJ1-1
size: once
D: NA
V: TRBV7-2
CDR3: CASSGPGQDTEAFF
DNA: TGTGCCAGCAGCGGCCCGGGTCAGGACACTGAAGCTTTCTTT

J: TRBJ2-5
size: NA
D: NA
V: TRBV14
CDR3: CASSQEGTPLEETQYF
DNA: TGTGCCAGCAGCCAAGAAGGGACCCCCCTGGAGGAGACCCAGTACTTC

J: TRBJ1-1
size: NA
D: NA
V: TRBV6-5
CDR3: CASSYRQNTEAFF
DNA: TGTGCCAGCAGTTATCGACAGAACACTGAAGCTTTCTTT

J: TRBJ1-1
size: NA
D: TRBD1
V: TRBV4-1
CDR3: CASSTRQGTGNTEAFF
DNA: TGCGCCAGCAGCACCCGGCAAGGGACAGGGAACACTGAAGCTTTCTTT

J: TRBJ2-7
size: NA
D: NA
V: TRBV10-3
CDR3: CAISGPVGSYEQYF
DNA: TGTGCCATCAGTGGACCGGTGGGGTCCTACGAGCAGTACTTC

J: TRBJ2-2
size: NA
D: NA
V: TRBV10-3
CDR3: CATRVDTGELFF
DNA: TGTGCCACCAGGGTTGACACCGGGGAGCTGTTTTTT

J: TRBJ2-1
size: NA
D: NA
V: TRBV4-1
CDR3: CASTSVGAYNEQFF
DNA: TGCGCCAGCACTTCTGTGGGGGCCTACAATGAGCAGTTCTTC

J: TRBJ2-3
size: NA
D: NA
V: TRBV9
CDR3: CASSVVLAADTQYF
DNA: TGTGCCAGCAGCGTAGTCCTAGCCGCAGATACGCAGTATTTT

J: TRBJ2-3
size: NA
D: NA
V: TRBV9
CDR3: CASSLDPLGMDTQYF
DNA: TGTGCCAGCAGCCTAGACCCGTTGGGGATGGATACGCAGTATTTT

J: TRBJ1-1
size: NA
D: NA
V: TRBV24-1
CDR3: CATSLTMNTEAFF
DNA: TGTGCCACCAGCCTAACAATGAACACTGAAGCTTTCTTT

J: TRBJ2-7
size: NA
D: NA
V: TRBV9
CDR3: CASTRDYSSYEQYF
DNA: TGTGCCAGCACCCGCGACTATAGCTCCTACGAGCAGTACTTC

J: TRBJ1-2
size: NA
D: NA
V: TRBV7-8
CDR3: CASSLEAWFGYTF
DNA: TGTGCCAGCAGCTTGGAAGCGTGGTTCGGCTACACCTTC

J: TRBJ1-5
size: NA
D: NA
V: TRBV9
CDR3: CASSPGGLRDQPQHF
DNA: TGTGCCAGCAGCCCCGGGGGCCTTCGGGATCAGCCCCAGCATTTT

J: TRBJ2-2
size: once
D: TRBD1
V: TRBV25-1
CDR3: CASSDRTGVAGELFF
DNA: TGTGCCAGCAGTGACCGAACAGGGGTGGCCGGGGAGCTGTTTTTT

J: TRBJ2-1
size: once
D: TRBD1
V: TRBV7-2
CDR3: CASSYRGYNEQFF
DNA: TGTGCCAGCAGCTACAGGGGCTACAATGAGCAGTTCTTC